The 30 T cell receptor beta chains listed next were all sequenced from one sample in a study of blood T cell repertoires in COVID-19. Sequenced by immunoSEQ multiplex PCR; TCRdb stores in-frame clones only, minus some. The data contain 200,000 to 250,000 clones, about four fifths of them singletons. The sequencing input was PBMCs or T cells enriched from blood (not recorded which). The receptor source for this set is a woman aged 55-70 years who had recovered from COVID-19.

The rearrangement uses TRBV4-2 and TRBJ2-1, with D possibly being TRBD2 (5 bases). This CDR3 is built from 15 residues. The V gene's germline CDR1 is LGHNA and CDR2 YNFKEQ. V lost 3 bases to trimming and J lost 5 bases, with 14 bases between them. This chain's CDR3 is CASSQRNGNNNEQFF. As DNA, the CDR3 is TGTGCCAGCAGCCAGCGTAACGGGAACAACAATGAGCAGTTCTTC.

The J gene is TRBJ2-1, the V gene TRBV3-1 (or the pseudogene TRBV3-2); possible D gene TRBD1, 6 bases. The germline V gene has CDR1 LGHDT and CDR2 YNNKEL (reference sequence). V dropped 3 bases and J dropped 13 bases, with 13 bases sitting between them. The CDR3 covers 12 residues. The CDR3 region has the DNA TGTGCCAGCAGCCAGAGTACAGGGAACCAGTTCTTC. It specifies CASSQSTGNQFF.

The chain recombines TRBV5-1 with TRBJ2-7; the match to TRBD1 covers 10 bases. This CDR3 has 14 residues. The J segment lost 4 bases and the V segment lost 6 bases, leaving 7 bases of the junction unmatched. Looked up from germline, CDR1 is SGHRS and CDR2 is YFSETQ. DNA for the CDR3: TGCGCCAGCACCGCGACAGGGGGCGGGTACGAGCAGTACTTC. Translation gives CASTATGGGYEQYF.

This sequence joins TRBV4-1 and TRBJ2-3; possibly TRBD1 for D (5 bases). Germline lookup yields CDR1 MGHRA and CDR2 YSYEKL. This CDR3 is built from 14 residues. Trimming took 1 base from V and 4 from J, leaving 9 bases between them. The CDR3 spells CASSQVQGADTQYF. CDR3 sequence (DNA): TGCGCCAGCAGCCAAGTCCAAGGGGCAGATACGCAGTATTTT.

V and J are TRBV5-4 and TRBJ2-1, with 12 nucleotides matching TRBD2. CDR1 is SGHNT, CDR2 YYREEE, per germline (reference sequence). J was trimmed by 6 bases and V by 0 bases; bases with no gene match: 7. The CDR3 extends over 17 amino acids. The CDR3 DNA reads as TGTGCCAGCAGCTTGGCTCTGACTAGCGGGAGAGGCAATGAGCAGTTCTTC. It encodes CASSLALTSGRGNEQFF.

This clone was counted only a few times. This chain joins TRBV7-2 and TRBJ1-6; D ambiguous. Germline V CDR1 and CDR2: SGHTA, FQGNSA. The CDR3 runs to 15 residues. V lost 5 bases to trimming and J lost 9 bases, with 17 bases between them. The CDR3 reads CASSPQSSQPSPLHF. CDR3 coding DNA: TGTGCCAGCAGCCCCCAGTCATCACAACCTTCACCCCTCCACTTT.

This clone came up a few times. The chain recombines TRBV7-9 with TRBJ1-1; D possibly corresponds to TRBD1 (6 bases). V lost 2 bases and J lost 4, with 14 bases in between. Germline V lookup: CDR1 SEHNR, CDR2 FQNEAQ (reference sequence). This CDR3 is 15 amino acids long. The CDR3 DNA is TGTGCCAGCAGCTTAATCAGGGGACGAGGCACTGAAGCTTTCTTT. This translates into CASSLIRGRGTEAFF.

This chain uses TRBV7-2 with TRBJ1-5, with unresolved D. Germline-derived CDR1 and CDR2 are SGHTA and FQGNSA. The CDR3 runs to 14 residues. Trimming removed 1 base at V and 6 bases at J, with 10 bases between. The CDR3 loop is CASSLGTSGQPQHF. CDR3 in DNA: TGTGCCAGCAGCTTAGGTACGTCAGGTCAGCCCCAGCATTTT.

This chain uses TRBV6-5 with TRBJ1-2; D is uncertain. This CDR3 spans 13 amino acids. Germline CDR1 MNHEY, CDR2 SVGAGI. V lost 1 base and J 4 bases, leaving 7 bases between the germline ends. CDR3 nucleotides: TGTGCCAGCAGTTACTTCGACACCTATGGCTACACCTTC. As protein: CASSYFDTYGYTF.

This clone has only one observation. J is TRBJ2-7 and V is TRBV5-4; 7 nucleotides match TRBD2. The V gene's germline CDR1 is SGHNT and CDR2 YYREEE (reference sequence). J lost 4 bases, V lost 0 bases, and 4 bases had no gene match. The CDR3 extends over 14 amino acids. DNA for the CDR3: TGTGCCAGCAGCTTGGTGGGAGCGGGGTACGAGCAGTACTTC. This sequence encodes CASSLVGAGYEQYF.

This clone was seen only a few times. V is TRBV19 and J is TRBJ1-5; 8 bases map to TRBD1. The CDR3 spans 13 residues. From germline, CDR1 is LNHDA and CDR2 SQIVND (reference sequence). J lost 7 bases, V lost 9 bases, and 8 bases had no gene match. Here the CDR3 reads CASNRGRYQPQHF. CDR3 sequence (DNA): TGTGCCAGCAACAGGGGGAGATACCAGCCCCAGCATTTT.

This chain links TRBV5-5 with TRBJ1-4; the match to TRBD1 covers 8 bases. J was trimmed by 5 bases and V by 4 bases; bases with no gene match: 7. The CDR3 is made up of 15 amino acids. The germline V gene encodes CDR1 SGHKS and CDR2 YYEKEE (reference sequence). In DNA form, the CDR3 reads TGTGCCAGCAGCAGCGCCGGGACAGGAAATGAAAAACTGTTTTTT. Residues: CASSSAGTGNEKLFF.

The V call is TRBV30, the J call TRBJ1-4; 11 bases map to TRBD1. CDR1 is GTSNPN and CDR2 is SVGIG in the germline V gene (reference sequence). Germline trimming cut 0 bases from V and 8 bases from J; bases unmatched to any gene: 5. CDR3 size: 15 residues. CDR3 in amino acids: CAWSVAGTGGEKLFF. In DNA form, the CDR3 reads TGTGCCTGGAGTGTAGCGGGGACAGGGGGGGAAAAACTGTTTTTT.

This chain joins TRBV30 and TRBJ2-3; maybe TRBD1 (5 bases). Germline CDR1 is GTSNPN and CDR2 is SVGIG (reference sequence). The CDR3 loop spans 13 amino acids. Deletions cut 7 bases from V and 4 bases from J, with 15 bases between. CDR3 protein: CAFTGSRADTQYF. In DNA form, the CDR3 reads TGTGCCTTCACAGGTTCTCGGGCAGATACGCAGTATTTT.

This clone turned up a few times. This sample includes further DNA sequences coding for the same CDR3. V and J are TRBV19 and TRBJ1-1; no clear D gene. CDR1 is LNHDA, CDR2 SQIVND, per germline (reference sequence). V gave up 3 bases and J gave up 1 base, with 3 bases separating them. The length of the CDR3 is 12 residues. CDR3 amino acids: CASSIQNTEAFF. For the CDR3, the DNA is TGTGCCAGTAGTATCCAGAACACTGAAGCTTTCTTT.

This sequence joins TRBV19 and TRBJ2-3; TRBD2 aligns across 14 bases. The V gene end was trimmed by 3 bases and the J gene end by 4 bases; junction bases not matched to a gene: 0. There are 15 residues in the CDR3. From germline, CDR1 is LNHDA and CDR2 SQIVND (reference sequence). In DNA form, the CDR3 reads TGTGCCAGTAGTATGGGACTAGCGGGAGCAGATACGCAGTATTTT. Its translation: CASSMGLAGADTQYF. The full variable domain, in which reference TRBV19 and TRBJ2-3 provide the parts outside the CDR3, is DGGITQSPKYLFRKEGQNVTLSCEQNLNHDAMYWYRQDPGQGLRLIYYSQIVNDFQKGDIAEGYSVSREKKESFPLTVTSAQKNPTAFYLCASSMGLAGADTQYFGPGTRLTVL.

The rearrangement links TRBV7-2 to TRBJ1-4, with TRBD1 matching 8 bases. The V and J ends lost 3 bases and 5 bases, in that order; junction bases with no gene match: 8. Germline V CDR1 and CDR2: SGHTA, FQGNSA. The CDR3 totals 16 residues. CDR3 amino acids: CASSLDPGTGNEKLFF. CDR3 DNA sequence: TGTGCCAGCAGCTTGGACCCCGGGACAGGCAATGAAAAACTGTTTTTT.

This clone was seen just once. This rearrangement joins TRBV10-2 to TRBJ1-5, with a tentative D call TRBD1 (5 bases). This CDR3 has 13 amino acids. V shed 2 bases and J shed 6 bases, with 8 bases lying between them. Looked up from germline, CDR1 is WSHSY and CDR2 is SAAADI. This CDR3 is CASSEPGRQPQHF. CDR3 sequence (DNA): TGCGCCAGCAGTGAGCCAGGGCGTCAGCCCCAGCATTTT.

The chain has TRBV27 and TRBJ2-7; TRBD2 is a possible D gene (7 bases). CDR1 MNHEY and CDR2 SMNVEV come from the germline V gene (reference sequence). The CDR3 has 14 amino acids. Trimming left V 4 bases short and J 2 bases short, with 12 bases between. CDR3 sequence: CASSSGGRPYEQYF. The CDR3 nucleotides read TGTGCCAGCAGTTCGGGGGGCAGACCCTACGAGCAGTACTTC.

V and J are TRBV10-3 and TRBJ2-7; 7 nucleotides agree with TRBD2. Germline V lookup: CDR1 ENHRY, CDR2 SYGVKD. The CDR3 has 15 residues. Trimming cost V 0 bases and J 5 bases; bases outside gene matches: 7. The CDR3 spells CAISESILADNEQYF. The CDR3 nucleotides read TGTGCCATCAGTGAGTCGATCCTAGCGGACAACGAGCAGTACTTC.

V gene TRBV7-5 combines with J gene TRBJ2-3; the table's D call, TRBD2, has no DNA check behind it. TRBV7-5 is a known pseudogene. This CDR3 region has 19 residues. The CDR3 reads CVRSCLLAGGPRGTDTQYF. The DNA for the CDR3 is TGTGTCAGAAGCTGCCTACTAGCGGGAGGGCCGCGAGGGACAGATACGCAGTATTTT.

This chain uses TRBV6-5 with TRBJ2-7; 9 nucleotides line up with TRBD1. J was trimmed by 7 bases and V by 10 bases; bases with no gene match: 8. The germline V gene has CDR1 MNHEY and CDR2 SVGAGI. The CDR3 is 12 amino acids. The DNA of the CDR3 is TGTGCCACCTACCCGGGACAGGGTGAGCAGTACTTC. Translation: CATYPGQGEQYF.

The V gene is TRBV5-6, the J gene TRBJ2-1, with a tentative D call TRBD1 (6 bases). The CDR3 extends over 17 amino acids. Trimming left V 3 bases short and J 0 bases short, with 16 bases between. Germline assignment: CDR1 SGHDT and CDR2 YYEEEE. CDR3 sequence (DNA): TGTGCCAGCAGCTACAGGGTTTCCCCTTACTCCTACAATGAGCAGTTCTTC. It specifies CASSYRVSPYSYNEQFF.

The chain uses TRBV6-2 or TRBV6-3 and TRBJ1-2; D is unclear. The V end was cut by 0 bases, the J end by 5 bases, with 10 bases between. The CDR3 length is 14 residues. From germline, CDR1 is MNHEY and CDR2 SVGEGT. The CDR3 DNA follows: TGTGCCAGCAGTTACTCGACCCAGGCTTATGGCTACACCTTC. As protein: CASSYSTQAYGYTF.

The chain couples TRBV10-2 to TRBJ2-7; D might be TRBD1 (6 bases). The CDR3 has 14 amino acids. V dropped 0 bases and J dropped 4 bases, with 10 bases sitting between them. Germline lookup yields CDR1 WSHSY and CDR2 SAAADI. This CDR3 reads CASSESGTLYEQYF. DNA of the CDR3: TGCGCCAGCAGTGAGTCCGGGACACTTTACGAGCAGTACTTC.

This rearrangement joins TRBV7-3 to TRBJ1-2; perhaps TRBD1 as D (5 bases). CDR1 is SGHTA, CDR2 FQGTGA, per germline. The V and J ends lost 5 bases and 4 bases respectively, with 17 bases between them. This CDR3 contains 15 residues. DNA of the CDR3: TGTGCCAGCAGCGTATCCAGGGATCCGGTCTATGGCTACACCTTC. Translation gives CASSVSRDPVYGYTF.

V gene TRBV29-1 combines with J gene TRBJ2-1, with 7 bases lining up with TRBD1. The germline V gene encodes CDR1 SQVTM and CDR2 ANQGSEA. J lost 4 bases, V lost 3 bases, and 9 bases had no gene match. CDR3 length: 15 amino acids. CDR3 nucleotide sequence: TGCAGCGTTGATTTACAGGGGAAAAATTACAATGAGCAGTTCTTC. This translates into CSVDLQGKNYNEQFF.

The V call is TRBV4-2, the J call TRBJ1-5; no definite D call. Germline V gives CDR1 LGHNA, CDR2 YNFKEQ. Trimming left V 0 bases short and J 0 bases short, with 9 bases between. The length of the CDR3 is 16 residues. The CDR3 reads CASSQEGVNSNQPQHF. The CDR3 DNA follows: TGTGCCAGCAGCCAAGAGGGAGTAAATAGCAATCAGCCCCAGCATTTT.

This chain links TRBV12-3 or TRBV12-4 with TRBJ1-5; D unresolved. CDR3 length equals 12 residues. V was trimmed by 3 bases and J by 4 bases, leaving 4 bases between them. This chain's CDR3 is CASSFLNQPQHF. CDR3 DNA sequence: TGTGCCAGCAGTTTCTTAAATCAGCCCCAGCATTTT.

The chain couples TRBV19 to TRBJ2-2, with 10 positions matching TRBD1. Germline CDR1 LNHDA, CDR2 SQIVND (reference sequence). The V gene end was trimmed by 3 bases and the J gene end by 7 bases; junction bases not matched to a gene: 5. CDR3 length: 15 residues. Written as DNA, the CDR3 is TGTGCCAGTAGTATTGACAGGGGGCAGGGCGGGGAGCTGTTTTTT. Amino acids: CASSIDRGQGGELFF. Full variable domain (outside the CDR3, taken from reference TRBV19 and TRBJ2-2): DGGITQSPKYLFRKEGQNVTLSCEQNLNHDAMYWYRQDPGQGLRLIYYSQIVNDFQKGDIAEGYSVSREKKESFPLTVTSAQKNPTAFYLCASSIDRGQGGELFFGEGSRLTVL.